This T cell receptor (beta chain) is from a study of graft-versus-host responses after intestinal transplantation. Study background: Multivisceral, liver-intestinal, or isolated intestinal transplants were performed in recipients. After anti-thymocyte globulin induction, recipients took tacrolimus and steroids for 2 to 3 years.

TCRdb's copy holds only in-frame clones and misses some; the assay was immunoSEQ multiplex PCR. Of fewer than 80,000 clones listed, roughly 90% are singletons. On this clone: Antigen specificity is unknown.

Study-wide results and limits: Marrow from the recipient contained GvH clones, some of which had appeared first in ileum or blood.

The V gene end was trimmed by 3 bases and the J gene end by 3 bases; junction bases not matched to a gene: 18. The CDR3 is made up of 20 amino acids. Germline V gene sequence: CDR1 SNHLY, CDR2 FYNNEI. Material: unstimulated CD8+ T cells sorted from spleen or lymph node cells, obtained before transplant. The chain couples TRBV2 to TRBJ2-3, with 10 bases fitting TRBD2. The TCR was taken from a human donor who was the organ donor for an intestinal transplant. CDR3 in DNA: TGTGCCAGCAGTGACTCGACCTTCGTAACTAGCGGGATCCAGACAGATACGCAGTATTTT. Translated: CASSDSTFVTSGIQTDTQYF.